The clone carrying this T cell receptor beta chain was observed at least ten times. Amplification yielded TCR beta CDR3 regions, with RNA transcripts as the source. A set of HTBI primers served as the primers for a first-round RT-PCR of the TCR CDR3. TCRdb passed the multiplex PCR reads through MiXCR, listing each CDR3 protein once. The repertoire holds a few hundred thousand distinct CDR3 sequences, about 43% seen once, with approximately 8.4% in the top ten. The sample comes from a study of T cells in Graves' hyperthyroidism and ophthalmopathy. Germline CDR1 reads LGHNA; CDR2 reads YSLEER. V lost 0 bases, J lost 5 bases, and 14 bases lay in between. The CDR3 totals 15 residues.

The origin of this receptor is a young woman with Graves' hyperthyroidism. Sequenced sample: peripheral blood or thyroid tissue (not recorded which). This chain links TRBV4-3 with TRBJ2-7, with D maybe TRBD1 (6 bases). The CDR3 here is CASSQESGRGHEQYF. The CDR3 DNA is TGCGCCAGCAGCCAAGAAAGTGGCAGGGGCCACGAGCAGTACTTC.